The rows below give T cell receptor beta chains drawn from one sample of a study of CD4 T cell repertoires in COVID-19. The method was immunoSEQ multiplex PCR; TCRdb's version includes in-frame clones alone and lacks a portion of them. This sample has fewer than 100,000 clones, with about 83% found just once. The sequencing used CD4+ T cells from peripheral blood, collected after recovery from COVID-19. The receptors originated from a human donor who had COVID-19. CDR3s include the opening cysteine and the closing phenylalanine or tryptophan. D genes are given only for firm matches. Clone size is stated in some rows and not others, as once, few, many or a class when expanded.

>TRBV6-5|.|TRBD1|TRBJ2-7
CASTDDRGRDEQYF
TGTGCCAGCACCGACGACAGGGGGCGCGACGAGCAGTACTTC
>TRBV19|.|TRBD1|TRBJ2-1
CASSGTGGFDEQFF
TGTGCCAGCTCCGGGACAGGGGGCTTCGATGAGCAGTTCTTC
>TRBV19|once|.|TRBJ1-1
CASSITRNTEAFF
TGTGCCAGTAGTATCACACGGAACACTGAAGCTTTCTTT
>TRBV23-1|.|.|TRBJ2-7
CASSQYQGPVSYEQYF
TGCGCCAGCAGTCAATATCAGGGCCCTGTATCCTACGAGCAGTACTTC
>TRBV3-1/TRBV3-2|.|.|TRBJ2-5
CASSHLAMETQYF
TGTGCCAGCAGCCATCTAGCTATGGAGACCCAGTACTTC
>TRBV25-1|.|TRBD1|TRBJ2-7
CASSGQGRYEQYF
TGTGCCAGCAGTGGACAGGGCCGTTACGAGCAGTACTTC
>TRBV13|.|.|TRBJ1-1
CASSYTAGGQNTEAFF
TGTGCCAGCAGTTACACGGCGGGGGGTCAGAACACTGAAGCTTTCTTT
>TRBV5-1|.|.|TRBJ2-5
CASSWRSEGGPQYF
TGCGCCAGCAGCTGGAGGTCGGAAGGGGGGCCCCAGTACTTC
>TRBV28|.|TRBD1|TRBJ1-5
CASSPSLGGGNQPQHF
TGTGCCAGCAGTCCTTCCTTAGGGGGCGGCAATCAGCCCCAGCATTTT
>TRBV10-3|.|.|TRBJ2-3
CAISEGQLQGTQYF
TGTGCCATCAGTGAAGGGCAGCTTCAGGGTACGCAGTATTTT
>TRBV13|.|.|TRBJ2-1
CASSLSLDDEQFF
TGTGCCAGCAGCTTAAGCCTGGACGATGAGCAGTTCTTC
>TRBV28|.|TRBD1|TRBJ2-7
CASINQGALYEQYF
TGTGCCAGCATCAACCAGGGGGCGCTGTACGAGCAGTACTTC
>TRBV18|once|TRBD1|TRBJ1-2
CASSPIGDRGGYTF
TGTGCCAGCTCCCCCATTGGGGACAGGGGAGGCTACACCTTC
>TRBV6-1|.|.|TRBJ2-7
CASCAGDAYEQYF
TGTGCCAGCTGCGCAGGGGACGCCTACGAGCAGTACTTC
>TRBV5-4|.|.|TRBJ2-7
CASSLGTGPYEQYF
TGTGCCAGCAGCTTGGGTACAGGACCCTACGAGCAGTACTTC
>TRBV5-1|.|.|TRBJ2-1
CASSLALDPGNEQFF
TGCGCCAGCAGCTTGGCCCTAGACCCTGGGAATGAGCAGTTCTTC
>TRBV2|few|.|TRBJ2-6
CASSPDGGANVLTF
TGTGCCAGCAGTCCAGACGGTGGGGCCAACGTCCTGACTTTC
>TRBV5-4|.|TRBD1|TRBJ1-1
CASSPEYDRVGTEAFF
TGTGCCAGCAGCCCCGAATACGACAGGGTGGGGACTGAAGCTTTCTTT
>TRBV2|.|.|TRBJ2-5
CASRASPANQETQYF
TGTGCCAGCAGAGCCTCCCCAGCGAACCAAGAGACCCAGTACTTC
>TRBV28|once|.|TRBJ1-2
CASSLGRNYGYTF
TGTGCCAGCAGTTTGGGACGCAACTATGGCTACACCTTC
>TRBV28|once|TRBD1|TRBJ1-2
CASSSGDRVKGYTF
TGTGCCAGCAGTTCAGGGGACAGGGTGAAGGGCTACACCTTC
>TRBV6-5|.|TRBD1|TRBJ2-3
CASSNRGYSTDTQYF
TGTGCCAGCAGTAACAGGGGATATAGCACAGATACGCAGTATTTT
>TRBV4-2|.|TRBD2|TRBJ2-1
CASSQPGLAIEQFF
TGTGCCAGCAGCCAACCGGGACTAGCAATTGAGCAGTTCTTC
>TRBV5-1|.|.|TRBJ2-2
CASSLGLATNTGELFF
TGCGCCAGCAGCTTGGGCTTAGCTACTAACACCGGGGAGCTGTTTTTT
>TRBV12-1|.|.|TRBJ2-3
CASSFAQGRNTDTQYF
TGTGCCAGCAGCTTTGCGCAGGGCAGAAACACAGATACGCAGTATTTT
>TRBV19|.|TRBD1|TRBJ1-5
CASSDGQVSNQPQHF
TGTGCCAGTAGTGACGGACAGGTTAGCAATCAGCCCCAGCATTTT
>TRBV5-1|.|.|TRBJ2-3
CASSLGGPGTDTQYF
TGCGCCAGCAGCTTAGGAGGGCCTGGCACAGATACGCAGTATTTT
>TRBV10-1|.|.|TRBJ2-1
CASSESALSYNEQFF
TGCGCCAGCAGTGAGTCGGCCCTCTCCTACAATGAGCAGTTCTTC
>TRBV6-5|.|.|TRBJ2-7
CASRTVMRNEQYF
TGTGCCAGCAGGACCGTTATGAGGAACGAGCAGTACTTC
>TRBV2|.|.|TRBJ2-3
CASMNRPAGTDTQYF
TGTGCCAGCATGAACCGACCCGCCGGCACAGATACGCAGTATTTT
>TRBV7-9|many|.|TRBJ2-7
CASSFSYEQYF
TGTGCCAGCAGCTTTTCCTACGAGCAGTACTTC
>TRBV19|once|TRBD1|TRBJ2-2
CASSILDRGRDGELFF
TGTGCCAGTAGTATTCTGGACAGGGGGCGCGACGGGGAGCTGTTTTTT
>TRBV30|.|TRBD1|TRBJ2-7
CAWSLRDRGQEQYF
TGTGCCTGGAGTCTCCGGGACAGGGGGCAAGAGCAGTACTTC
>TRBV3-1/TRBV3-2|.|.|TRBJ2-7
CASSQENEQYF
TGTGCCAGCAGCCAAGAAAACGAGCAGTACTTC
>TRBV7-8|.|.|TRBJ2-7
CASSLVQGGSYEQYF
TGTGCCAGCAGCTTAGTGCAGGGGGGCTCCTACGAGCAGTACTTC
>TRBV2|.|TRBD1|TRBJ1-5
CASSGQPNQPQHF
TGTGCCAGCTCGGGACAGCCCAATCAGCCCCAGCATTTT
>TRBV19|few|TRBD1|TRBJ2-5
CASSSEQGTETQYF
TGTGCCAGTAGTTCTGAACAGGGGACAGAGACCCAGTACTTC
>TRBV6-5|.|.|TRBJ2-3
CASSSKADTQYF
TGTGCCAGCAGTTCGAAGGCAGATACGCAGTATTTT
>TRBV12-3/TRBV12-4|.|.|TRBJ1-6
CASSHPSGPLHF
TGTGCCAGCAGTCACCCGAGTGGACCCCTCCACTTT
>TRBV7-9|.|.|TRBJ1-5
CASSSRDSVGSNQPQHF
TGTGCCAGCAGCTCCCGGGACTCCGTGGGCAGCAATCAGCCCCAGCATTTT
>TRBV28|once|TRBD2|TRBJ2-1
CASSLMGPGLTYNEQFF
TGTGCCAGCAGTTTAATGGGACCGGGACTAACTTACAATGAGCAGTTCTTC
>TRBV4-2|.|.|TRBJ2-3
CASSQDMSGGSSTDTQYF
TGTGCCAGCAGCCAAGATATGAGCGGAGGGTCTAGCACAGATACGCAGTATTTT
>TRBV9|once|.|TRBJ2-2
CASSVRIAANTGELFF
TGTGCCAGCAGCGTTAGGATAGCGGCGAACACCGGGGAGCTGTTTTTT
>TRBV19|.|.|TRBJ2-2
CASTLNTDPNTGELFF
TGTGCCAGTACTCTAAACACGGACCCCAACACCGGGGAGCTGTTTTTT
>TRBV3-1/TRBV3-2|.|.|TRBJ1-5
CASSQDVANQPQHF
TGTGCCAGCAGCCAAGACGTGGCCAATCAGCCCCAGCATTTT
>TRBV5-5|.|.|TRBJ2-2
CASSLARQQNTGELFF
TGTGCCAGCAGCTTGGCCCGACAGCAGAACACCGGGGAGCTGTTTTTT
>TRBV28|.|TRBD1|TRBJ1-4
CASSSTGANNEKLFF
TGTGCCAGCAGTTCGACAGGGGCGAATAATGAAAAACTGTTTTTT
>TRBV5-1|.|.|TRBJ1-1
CASSPEVHNTEAFF
TGCGCCAGCAGCCCGGAGGTACACAACACTGAAGCTTTCTTT
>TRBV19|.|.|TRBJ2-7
CASSDARRGEQYF
TGTGCCAGTAGTGACGCGAGGAGAGGCGAGCAGTACTTC
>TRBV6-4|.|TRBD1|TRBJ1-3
CASSETGGHGNTIYF
TGTGCCAGCAGTGAGACAGGGGGCCATGGAAACACCATATATTTT
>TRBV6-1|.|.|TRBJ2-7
CASSEFGQGFYEQYF
TGTGCCAGCAGTGAATTCGGTCAGGGATTCTACGAGCAGTACTTC
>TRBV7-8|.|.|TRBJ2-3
CASSLITGQDTDTQYF
TGTGCCAGCAGCCTAATTACGGGACAAGACACAGATACGCAGTATTTT
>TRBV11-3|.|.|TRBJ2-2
CASSLAPQRELFF
TGTGCCAGCAGCTTAGCCCCTCAGCGGGAGCTGTTTTTT
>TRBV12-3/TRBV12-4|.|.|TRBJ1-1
CASSLERGTEAFF
TGTGCCAGCAGTTTAGAGAGGGGAACTGAAGCTTTCTTT
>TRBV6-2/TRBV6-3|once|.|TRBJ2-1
CASSQGGPEEQFF
TGTGCCAGCAGTCAGGGGGGCCCTGAGGAGCAGTTCTTC
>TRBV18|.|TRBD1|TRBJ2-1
CASSPLGTDNEQFF
TGTGCCAGCTCACCACTCGGGACAGACAATGAGCAGTTCTTC
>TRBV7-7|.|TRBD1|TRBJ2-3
CASSPRTGGGTDTQYF
TGTGCCAGCAGCCCCCGGACAGGGGGCGGTACAGATACGCAGTATTTT
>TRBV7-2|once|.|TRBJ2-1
CASSNGGGYNEQFF
TGTGCCAGCTCGAATGGGGGCGGGTATAATGAGCAGTTCTTC
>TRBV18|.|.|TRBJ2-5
CASSPFDRSQETQYF
TGTGCCAGCTCACCATTCGACAGGAGCCAAGAGACCCAGTACTTC
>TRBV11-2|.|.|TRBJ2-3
CASSLEGGIGTQYF
TGTGCCAGCAGCTTAGAAGGGGGAATTGGTACGCAGTATTTT